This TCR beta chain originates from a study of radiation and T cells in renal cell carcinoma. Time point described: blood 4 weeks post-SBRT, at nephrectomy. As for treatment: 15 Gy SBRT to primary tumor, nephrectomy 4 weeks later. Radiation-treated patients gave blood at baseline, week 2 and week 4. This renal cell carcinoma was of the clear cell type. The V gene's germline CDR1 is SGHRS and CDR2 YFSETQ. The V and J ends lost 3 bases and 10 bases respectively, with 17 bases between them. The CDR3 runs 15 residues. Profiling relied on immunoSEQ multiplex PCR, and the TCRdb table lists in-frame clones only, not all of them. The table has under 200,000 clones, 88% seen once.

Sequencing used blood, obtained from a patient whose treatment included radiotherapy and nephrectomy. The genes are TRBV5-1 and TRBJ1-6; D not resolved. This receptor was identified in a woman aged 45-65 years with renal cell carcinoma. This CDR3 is CASSSGLSRQSPLHF. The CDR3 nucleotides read TGCGCCAGCAGCTCCGGGCTAAGTCGGCAATCACCCCTCCACTTT.